This TCR beta chain was identified in a study of T cell changes during pregnancy in multiple sclerosis. CDR1 and CDR2 (germline): MNHNY, SVGAGI (reference sequence). Losses at the gene ends were 0 bases for V and 3 bases for J; bases not matched to a gene: 6. The CDR3 contains 16 residues. The table came from immunoSEQ multiplex PCR; TCRdb's copy has only in-frame clones and leaves some out. The sample records about 36,000 clones, roughly 91% being singletons. This rearrangement joins TRBV6-6 to TRBJ2-5, with TRBD2 matching over 8 bases. This material consisted of CD4+ T cells from peripheral blood mononuclear cells, taken in the first trimester of pregnancy. The sequence was collected from a female donor with multiple sclerosis, enrolled in a pregnancy study. CDR3 region: CASSYSPAGGEETQYF. CDR3 sequence (DNA): TGTGCCAGCAGTTACTCACCTGCGGGGGGAGAAGAGACCCAGTACTTC.